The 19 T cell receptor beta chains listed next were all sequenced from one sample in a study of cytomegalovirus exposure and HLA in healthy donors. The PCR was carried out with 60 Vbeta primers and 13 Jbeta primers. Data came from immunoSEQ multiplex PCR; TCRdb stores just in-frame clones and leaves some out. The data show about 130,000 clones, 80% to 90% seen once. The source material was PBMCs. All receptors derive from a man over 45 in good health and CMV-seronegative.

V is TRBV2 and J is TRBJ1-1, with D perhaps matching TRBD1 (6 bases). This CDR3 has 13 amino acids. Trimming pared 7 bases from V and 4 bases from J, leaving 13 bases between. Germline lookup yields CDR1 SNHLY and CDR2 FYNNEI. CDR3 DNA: TGTGCCAGCAACAGGGAGGGGAGCACTGAAGCTTTCTTT. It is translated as CASNREGSTEAFF.

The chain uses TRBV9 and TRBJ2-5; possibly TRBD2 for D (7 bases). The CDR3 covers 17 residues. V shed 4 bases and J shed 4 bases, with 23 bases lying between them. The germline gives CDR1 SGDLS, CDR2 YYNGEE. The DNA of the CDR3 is TGTGCCAGCAGCATCCGGACCGGGGGGCAGTATGGAGAGACCCAGTACTTC. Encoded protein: CASSIRTGGQYGETQYF.

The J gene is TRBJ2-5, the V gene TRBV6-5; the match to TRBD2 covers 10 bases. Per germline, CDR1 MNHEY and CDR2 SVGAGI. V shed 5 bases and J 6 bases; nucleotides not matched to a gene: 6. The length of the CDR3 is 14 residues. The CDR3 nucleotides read TGTGCCAGCAGTACCACTAGCGGGGTAAAGACCCAGTACTTC. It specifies CASSTTSGVKTQYF.

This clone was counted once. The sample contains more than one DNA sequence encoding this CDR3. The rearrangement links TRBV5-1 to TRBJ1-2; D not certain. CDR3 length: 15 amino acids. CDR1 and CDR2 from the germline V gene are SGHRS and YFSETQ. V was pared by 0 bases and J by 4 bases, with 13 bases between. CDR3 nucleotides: TGCGCCAGCAGCTTGGGTGATCGGGGAGGCTATGGCTACACCTTC. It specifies CASSLGDRGGYGYTF.

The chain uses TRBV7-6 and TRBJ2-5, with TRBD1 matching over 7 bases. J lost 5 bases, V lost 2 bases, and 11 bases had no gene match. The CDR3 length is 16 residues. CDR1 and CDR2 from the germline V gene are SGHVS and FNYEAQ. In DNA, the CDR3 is TGTGCCAGCAGCTTACTTGGGCAGGGGGTAGGGGAGACCCAGTACTTC. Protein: CASSLLGQGVGETQYF.

The CDR3 loop reads CASSGLEETQYF. CDR3 nucleotide sequence: TGTGCCAGCTCAGGGTTGGAAGAGACCCAGTACTTC. This chain connects TRBV6-5 to TRBJ2-5; perhaps TRBD1 as D (5 bases). Per the germline V gene, CDR1 is MNHEY and CDR2 is SVGAGI. Trimming cost V 8 bases and J 3 bases, with 10 bases left between them. The CDR3 extends over 12 amino acids.

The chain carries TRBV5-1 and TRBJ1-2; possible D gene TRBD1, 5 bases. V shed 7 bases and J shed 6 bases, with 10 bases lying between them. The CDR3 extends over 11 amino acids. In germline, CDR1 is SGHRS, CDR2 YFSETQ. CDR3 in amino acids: CASDGGDGYTF. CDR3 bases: TGCGCCAGCGACGGAGGGGATGGCTACACCTTC.

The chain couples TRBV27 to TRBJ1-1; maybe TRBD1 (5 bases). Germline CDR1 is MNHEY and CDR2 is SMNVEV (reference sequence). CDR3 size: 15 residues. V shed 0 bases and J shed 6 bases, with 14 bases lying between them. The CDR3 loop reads CASSLSSSRGAEAFF. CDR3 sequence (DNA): TGTGCCAGCAGTTTATCCTCTTCCCGGGGGGCTGAAGCTTTCTTT.

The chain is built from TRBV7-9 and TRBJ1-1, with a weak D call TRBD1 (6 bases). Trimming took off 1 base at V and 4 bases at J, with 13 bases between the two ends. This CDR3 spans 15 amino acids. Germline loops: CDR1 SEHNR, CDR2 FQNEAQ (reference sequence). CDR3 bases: TGTGCCAGCAGCTTAGTTCAGGGGCGAGCCACTGAAGCTTTCTTT. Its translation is CASSLVQGRATEAFF.

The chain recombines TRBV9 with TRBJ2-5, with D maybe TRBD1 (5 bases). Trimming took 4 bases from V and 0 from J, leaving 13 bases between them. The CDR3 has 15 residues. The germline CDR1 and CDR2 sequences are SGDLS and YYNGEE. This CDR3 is CASSLSPRDQETQYF. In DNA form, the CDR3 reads TGTGCCAGCAGCCTATCTCCCAGGGACCAAGAGACCCAGTACTTC.

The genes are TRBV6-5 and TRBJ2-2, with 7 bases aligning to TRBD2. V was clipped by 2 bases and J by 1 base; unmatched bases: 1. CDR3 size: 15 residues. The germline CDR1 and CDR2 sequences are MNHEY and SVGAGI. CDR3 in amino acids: CASSYTGGNTGELFF. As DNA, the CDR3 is TGTGCCAGCAGTTACACGGGGGGGAACACCGGGGAGCTGTTTTTT.

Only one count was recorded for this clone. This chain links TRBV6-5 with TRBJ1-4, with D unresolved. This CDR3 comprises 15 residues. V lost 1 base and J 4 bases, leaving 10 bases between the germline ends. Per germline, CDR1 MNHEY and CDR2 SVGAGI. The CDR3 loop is CASSYWQRFNEKLFF. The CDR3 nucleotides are TGTGCCAGCAGTTACTGGCAGCGGTTTAATGAAAAACTGTTTTTT.

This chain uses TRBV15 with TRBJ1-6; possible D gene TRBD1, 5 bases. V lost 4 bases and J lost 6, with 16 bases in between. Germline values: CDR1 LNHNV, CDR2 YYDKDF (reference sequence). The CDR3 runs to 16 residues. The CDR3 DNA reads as TGTGCCACCAGCAATACAGGAGGGAGGAGTAATTCACCCCTCCACTTT. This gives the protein CATSNTGGRSNSPLHF.

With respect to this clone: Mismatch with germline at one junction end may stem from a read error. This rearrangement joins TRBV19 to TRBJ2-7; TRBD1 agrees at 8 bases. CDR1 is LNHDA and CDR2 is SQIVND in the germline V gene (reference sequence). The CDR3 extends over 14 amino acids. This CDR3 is CASGMVTGDHEQYF. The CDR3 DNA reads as TGTGCCAGTGGTATGGTGACAGGGGACCACGAGCAGTACTTC.

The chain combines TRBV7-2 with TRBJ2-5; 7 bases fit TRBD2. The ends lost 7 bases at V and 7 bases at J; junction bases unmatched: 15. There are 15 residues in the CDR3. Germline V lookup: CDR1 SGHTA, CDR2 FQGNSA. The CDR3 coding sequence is TGTGCCAGCACCTTCGACGGGACTACCCGAAGGACCCAGTACTTC. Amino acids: CASTFDGTTRRTQYF.

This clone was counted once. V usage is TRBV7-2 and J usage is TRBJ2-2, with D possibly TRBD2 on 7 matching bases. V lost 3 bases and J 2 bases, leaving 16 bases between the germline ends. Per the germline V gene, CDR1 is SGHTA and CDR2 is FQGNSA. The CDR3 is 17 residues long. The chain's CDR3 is CASSFPRGGRNTGELFF. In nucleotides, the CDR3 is TGTGCCAGCAGCTTCCCGAGGGGGGGCCGAAACACCGGGGAGCTGTTTTTT.

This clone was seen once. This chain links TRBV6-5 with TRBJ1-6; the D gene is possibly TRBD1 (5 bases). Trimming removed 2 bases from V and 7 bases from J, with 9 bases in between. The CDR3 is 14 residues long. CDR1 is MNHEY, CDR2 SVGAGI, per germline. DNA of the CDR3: TGTGCCAGCAGTTACATGGGGGGGAATTCACCCCTCCACTTT. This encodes CASSYMGGNSPLHF.

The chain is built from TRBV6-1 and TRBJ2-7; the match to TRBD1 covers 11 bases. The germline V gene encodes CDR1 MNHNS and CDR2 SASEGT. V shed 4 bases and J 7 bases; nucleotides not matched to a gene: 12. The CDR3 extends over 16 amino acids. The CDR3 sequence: CASSGNLGQGEGEQYF. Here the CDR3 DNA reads TGTGCCAGCAGTGGGAATTTGGGACAGGGGGAAGGGGAGCAGTACTTC.

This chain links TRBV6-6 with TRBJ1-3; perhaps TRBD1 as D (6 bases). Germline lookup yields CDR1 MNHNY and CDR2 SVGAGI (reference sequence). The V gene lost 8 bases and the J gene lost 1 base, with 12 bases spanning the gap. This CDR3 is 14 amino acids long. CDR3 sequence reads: CASGGGGSGNTIYF. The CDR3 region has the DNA TGTGCCAGCGGAGGGGGGGGGTCTGGAAACACCATATATTTT.